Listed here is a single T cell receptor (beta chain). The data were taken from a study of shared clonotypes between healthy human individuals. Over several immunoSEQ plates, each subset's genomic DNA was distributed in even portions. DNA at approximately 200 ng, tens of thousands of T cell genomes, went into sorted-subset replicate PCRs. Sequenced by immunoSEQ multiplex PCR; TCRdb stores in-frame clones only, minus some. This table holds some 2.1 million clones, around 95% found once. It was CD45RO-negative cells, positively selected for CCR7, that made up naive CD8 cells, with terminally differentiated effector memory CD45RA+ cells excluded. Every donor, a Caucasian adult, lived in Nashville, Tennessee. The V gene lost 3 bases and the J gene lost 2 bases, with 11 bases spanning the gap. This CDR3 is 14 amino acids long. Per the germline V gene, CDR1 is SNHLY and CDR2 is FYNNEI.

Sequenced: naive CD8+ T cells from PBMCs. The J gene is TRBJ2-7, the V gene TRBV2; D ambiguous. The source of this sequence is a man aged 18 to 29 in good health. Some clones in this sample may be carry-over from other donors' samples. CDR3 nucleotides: TGTGCCAGCAGTGACAGGTACCCAGCCTACGAGCAGTACTTC. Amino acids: CASSDRYPAYEQYF.